This T cell receptor beta chain was retrieved from a study of T cells in Graves' hyperthyroidism and ophthalmopathy. This clonotype was seen a handful of times. J was trimmed by 8 bases and V by 2 bases; bases with no gene match: 9. The CDR3 extends over 15 amino acids. Germline-derived CDR1 and CDR2 are MGHDK and SYGVNS. RNA transcripts yielded amplified TCR beta CDR3 regions. When the TCR CDR3 underwent first-round RT-PCR, the HTBI primer set was used. TCRdb ran MiXCR on the multiplex PCR reads and lists one entry per CDR3 protein. The data show approximately 300,000 distinct CDR3 sequences, with roughly 15% seen just once and around 34% held by the top ten.

Specimen: blood. The chain employs TRBV25-1 and TRBJ2-1; the match to TRBD2 covers 7 bases. The TCR originated in a man aged 25 to 40 with Graves' hyperthyroidism. The CDR3 sequence: CASSEGGRAEDEQFF. Written as DNA, the CDR3 is TGTGCCAGCAGTGAAGGAGGGAGGGCCGAAGATGAGCAGTTCTTC.